Reported below is one T cell receptor beta chain. The antigen remains undetermined. The data were obtained in a study of vaccination and CD4 T cells after COVID-19. Sample treatment: roughly 10-day PBMC culture with coronavirus spike peptide pools or control peptides (ViraFEST assay). The Oncomine TCR Beta short-read assay sequenced DNA from cultured CD4+ T cells. TCRdb independently ran MiXCR on the PCR reads; one entry per CDR3 protein. This table has fewer than 14,000 distinct CDR3 sequences, around 40% appearing once. The CDR3 spans 12 residues. Trimming took 3 bases from V and 3 from J, leaving 3 bases between them. Germline CDR1 and CDR2: KGHDR and SFDVKD.

V gene TRBV24-1 combines with J gene TRBJ2-3; D unclear. Source: CD4+ T cells from blood, cultured in vitro, taken after SARS-CoV-2 vaccination. This sequence originates from a human donor who had recovered from COVID-19. The CDR3 sequence: CATSDITDTQYF. As DNA, the CDR3 is TGTGCCACCAGTGATATAACAGATACGCAGTATTTT.